The clone carrying this T cell receptor beta chain was counted many times. The CDR3 sequence is 12 residues long. The V gene's germline CDR1 is SGDLS and CDR2 YYNGEE. The V end was cut by 2 bases, the J end by 6 bases, with 9 bases between. Beta-chain TCR CDR3 regions were amplified from RNA transcripts. RT-PCR was first run with HTBI primers, then multiplex PCR in a second round. TCRdb re-analysed the multiplex PCR reads in MiXCR, keeping a single row per CDR3 protein. The sample consists of about 620,000 distinct CDR3 sequences, 20% to 25% of them appearing once. The sample belongs to a study of Graves' ophthalmopathy and Graves' hyperthyroidism.

V gene TRBV9 combines with J gene TRBJ2-7; D perhaps matches TRBD2 (5 bases). This TCR derives from a woman in her late teens or twenties with stable Graves' hyperthyroidism. Some clones in this sample may be carry-over from other donors' samples. The sample consisted of peripheral blood. CDR3 DNA sequence: TGTGCCAGCAGCGTCTCAGGAGGCGAGCAGTACTTC. It encodes CASSVSGGEQYF. Full variable domain (outside the CDR3, taken from reference TRBV9 and TRBJ2-7): DSGVTQTPKHLITATGQRVTLRCSPRSGDLSVYWYQQSLDQGLQFLIQYYNGEERAKGNILERFSAQQFPDLHSELNLSSLELGDSALYFCASSVSGGEQYFGPGTRLTVT.